Below, one TCR beta chain is given with its context. The table came from immunoSEQ multiplex PCR; TCRdb's copy has only in-frame clones and leaves some out. The data hold about 87,000 clones, with about 95% observed a single time. The source of the sample is a study of technical replicates of blood from a handful of donors. The sample consisted of T cells isolated from PBMCs. The TCR originated in a human donor in good health.

DNA of the CDR3: TGTGCCAGCACGATTCTAGCGTACCTAGAGTACAATGAGCAGTTCTTC. As protein: CASTILAYLEYNEQFF. The rearrangement uses TRBV7-2 and TRBJ2-1; the D gene is possibly TRBD2 (6 bases). The CDR3 is 16 residues long. The germline V and J ends were trimmed by 7 bases and 4 bases, with 20 bases remaining between them. In germline, CDR1 is SGHTA, CDR2 FQGNSA. The full variable domain, completed using reference TRBV7-2 and TRBJ2-1, is GAGVSQSPSNKVTEKGKDVELRCDPISGHTALYWYRQSLGQGLEFLIYFQGNSAPDKSGLPSDRFSAERTGGSVSTLTIQRTQQEDSAVYLCASTILAYLEYNEQFFGPGTRLTVL.